The 17 T cell receptor beta chains below were found in one sample sequenced in a study of shared clonotypes between healthy human individuals. The assay was immunoSEQ multiplex PCR, and TCRdb's table has in-frame clones only and misses some. The table records around 2.1 million clones, approximately 94% of them present only once. Naive CD8 cells lacked CD45RO and underwent positive selection for CCR7, leaving out terminally differentiated effector memory CD45RA+ cells. The source material was naive CD8+ T cells from PBMCs. The origin of the receptors is a man in his late teens or twenties in good health. Some clones in this sample may be carry-over from other donors' samples.

V is TRBV6-6 and J is TRBJ2-7, with D tentatively TRBD1 (5 bases). The ends were cut back, 0 bases at V and 5 bases at J, with 11 bases in the middle. CDR3 length equals 14 residues. Germline lookup yields CDR1 MNHNY and CDR2 SVGAGI (reference sequence). CDR3 in amino acids: CASSYSAGINEQYF. For the CDR3, the DNA is TGTGCCAGCAGTTACTCGGCAGGGATCAACGAGCAGTACTTC.

In this sample, this clone turned up a few times. The chain combines TRBV29-1 with TRBJ1-4; D uncertain. The CDR3 sequence is 12 residues long. Trimming pared 3 bases from V and 2 bases from J, leaving 4 bases between. Germline V gene data show CDR1 as SQVTM and CDR2 as ANQGSEA. In DNA form, the CDR3 reads TGCAGCGTTGATGGTACTAATGAAAAACTGTTTTTT. It encodes CSVDGTNEKLFF.

The rearrangement uses TRBV29-1 and TRBJ2-1; a possible D gene is TRBD2 (7 bases). The CDR3 consists of 13 residues. The V end was cut by 4 bases, the J end by 2 bases, with 9 bases between. CDR1 and CDR2 (germline): SQVTM, ANQGSEA. The CDR3 DNA reads as TGCAGCGTTGGGGAGGGGGCCTACAATGAGCAGTTCTTC. Translation: CSVGEGAYNEQFF.

A note on this clone: A junction end diverges from the germline sequence, so it may reflect a read error. The V and J genes are TRBV9 and TRBJ2-1, with 10 bases aligning to TRBD1. The germline V gene encodes CDR1 SGDLS and CDR2 YYNGEE. There are 13 residues in the CDR3. The chain's CDR3 is CASSPTGTGEPFF. For the CDR3, the DNA is TGTGCCAGCAGTCCTACAGGGACAGGGGAGCCGTTCTTC.

V and J are TRBV4-1 and TRBJ1-2; D unclear. Per the germline V gene, CDR1 is MGHRA and CDR2 is YSYEKL. This CDR3 is built from 16 residues. Trimming took off 3 bases at V and 4 bases at J, with 18 bases between the two ends. In DNA, the CDR3 is TGCGCCAGCAGCCAGGACTTTTCGACCCGCACCTATGGCTACACCTTC. Amino acids: CASSQDFSTRTYGYTF.

This clone was seen a single time. V usage is TRBV7-6 and J usage is TRBJ2-4, with unresolved D. This CDR3 spans 15 amino acids. CDR1 and CDR2 from the germline V gene are SGHVS and FNYEAQ. V gave up 0 bases and J gave up 8 bases, with 14 bases separating them. The CDR3 loop is CASSLALGPQHIQYF. The CDR3 DNA reads as TGTGCCAGCAGCTTAGCCCTCGGCCCACAGCACATTCAGTACTTC.

The chain combines TRBV7-8 with TRBJ2-1, with TRBD2 as a possible D gene (5 bases). Germline values: CDR1 SGHVS, CDR2 FQNEAQ. V lost 7 bases and J lost 0, with 13 bases in between. The CDR3 is 15 residues long. CDR3 bases: TGTGCCAGCAATTCTGAGCGGAGCTCCTACAATGAGCAGTTCTTC. As protein: CASNSERSSYNEQFF.

This clone was counted a single time. The genes are TRBV7-9 and TRBJ2-1, with 7 bases identical to TRBD1. The V and J ends lost 5 bases and 5 bases, in that order; junction bases with no gene match: 9. The CDR3 contains 15 residues. In germline, CDR1 is SEHNR, CDR2 FQNEAQ (reference sequence). The CDR3 DNA follows: TGTGCCAGCAGCCAGGGGGAAATCAATGACAATGAGCAGTTCTTC. It encodes CASSQGEINDNEQFF.

This chain links TRBV6-1 with TRBJ1-1; weak D call: TRBD1 (5 bases). With 6 bases removed from V and 1 base from J, the gap between germline ends came to 12 bases. CDR1 and CDR2 (germline): MNHNS, SASEGT. This CDR3 is 14 amino acids long. CDR3 sequence: CASSVNQGNTEAFF. In DNA, the CDR3 is TGTGCCAGCAGCGTCAACCAGGGGAACACTGAAGCTTTCTTT.

The V gene is TRBV29-1, the J gene TRBJ1-2, with 10 bases lining up with TRBD1. Germline lookup yields CDR1 SQVTM and CDR2 ANQGSEA. Germline trimming cut 6 bases from V and 4 bases from J; bases unmatched to any gene: 8. The CDR3 is 14 residues long. The CDR3, as DNA: TGCAGCGTGGGGGACAGGGGTATAGGCTATGGCTACACCTTC. Protein sequence: CSVGDRGIGYGYTF.

This chain joins TRBV5-1 and TRBJ1-1; D is uncertain. This CDR3 has 14 residues. Trimming took off 4 bases at V and 5 bases at J, with 15 bases between the two ends. Looked up from germline, CDR1 is SGHRS and CDR2 is YFSETQ. The CDR3 DNA reads TGCGCCAGCAGCGTCAGGATGTTGGGGACTGAAGCTTTCTTT. It specifies CASSVRMLGTEAFF.

This chain links TRBV7-8 with TRBJ2-3; TRBD2 matches 9 bases. This CDR3 contains 16 residues. Trimming cost V 2 bases and J 4 bases; bases outside gene matches: 7. From germline, CDR1 is SGHVS and CDR2 FQNEAQ. CDR3 sequence (DNA): TGTGCCAGCAGCTTAAGGCCCAAGCGGGGGGCAGATACGCAGTATTTT. Amino acid sequence: CASSLRPKRGADTQYF.

V usage is TRBV9 and J usage is TRBJ2-7; D is undetermined. The V end lost 0 bases, the J end lost 3 bases, and 13 bases lay between the germline ends. This CDR3 is built from 15 residues. CDR1 SGDLS and CDR2 YYNGEE come from the germline V gene. CDR3 in amino acids: CASSVGAPSLYEQYF. The CDR3 DNA reads as TGTGCCAGCAGCGTAGGGGCCCCTTCGCTCTACGAGCAGTACTTC.

The rearrangement links TRBV7-2 to TRBJ2-7, with a possible D match to TRBD2 (5 bases). The CDR3 spans 13 residues. Germline V gene sequence: CDR1 SGHTA, CDR2 FQGNSA. Trimming took 3 bases from V and 2 from J, leaving 8 bases between them. Written as DNA, the CDR3 is TGTGCCAGCAGCTTGCTGGAGGCCTACGAGCAGTACTTC. This translates into CASSLLEAYEQYF.

V and J are TRBV25-1 and TRBJ2-3, with no clear D. CDR1 MGHDK and CDR2 SYGVNS come from the germline V gene. V lost 3 bases to trimming and J lost 0 bases, with 13 bases between them. The CDR3 totals 16 residues. The CDR3: CASSEGWRSSTDTQYF. For the CDR3, the DNA is TGTGCCAGCAGTGAGGGCTGGCGTTCTAGCACAGATACGCAGTATTTT.

As concerns this clone: Additional DNA sequences in this sample encode the identical CDR3. V and J are TRBV28 and TRBJ2-2; no clear D. This CDR3 is 14 amino acids long. The germline gives CDR1 MDHEN, CDR2 SYDVKM. The V gene lost 1 base and the J gene lost 5 bases, with 8 bases spanning the gap. CDR3 in amino acids: CASSLLRGTGELFF. CDR3 DNA: TGTGCCAGCAGTTTATTGAGAGGAACCGGGGAGCTGTTTTTT.

The gene calls are TRBV6-5 and TRBJ2-7; TRBD1 is a possible D gene (6 bases). V dropped 5 bases and J dropped 5 bases, with 13 bases sitting between them. Germline V CDR1 and CDR2: MNHEY, SVGAGI. This CDR3 spans 13 amino acids. The CDR3 is CASSAVGADEQYF. The CDR3 coding sequence is TGTGCCAGCAGTGCCGTGGGGGCTGACGAGCAGTACTTC.